The clone carrying this TCR beta chain occurred many times. Its cognate antigen is unknown. The sample is drawn from a study of shared clonotypes between healthy human individuals. Notes on the study in general: Clonotype sharing among donors likely depends on sequencing depth. Clonotypes shared by all four donors outscored non-shared clonotypes in generation probability.

Within Nashville, Tennessee resided all donors, each a Caucasian adult. The CDR3 extends over 14 amino acids. Looked up from germline, CDR1 is SGHRS and CDR2 is YFSETQ. The V gene lost 2 bases and the J gene lost 0 bases, with 6 bases spanning the gap. Samples underwent the assay at deep level. Clones were read by immunoSEQ multiplex PCR, and TCRdb kept only the in-frame ones, dropping some. Of some 360,000 clones listed, about 70% are singletons. This sequence joins TRBV5-1 and TRBJ1-3; D is unresolved. This TCR was sampled from a man aged 30-40 years in good health. The sequencing input was memory CD4+ T cells sorted from blood. The subset is: CD45RA-negative fraction. In nucleotides, the CDR3 is TGCGCCAGCAGCTTCGGGAGCTCTGGAAACACCATATATTTT. Its translation is CASSFGSSGNTIYF.